This passage covers 18 T cell receptor beta chains from one sample sequenced in a study of cytomegalovirus exposure and HLA in healthy donors. Primers included in the PCR were 60 Vbeta and 13 Jbeta primers. Repertoires were generated with immunoSEQ multiplex PCR, while TCRdb's copy carries only in-frame clones and drops some. Seen here are nearly 200,000 clones, 80% to 85% observed once, and the top ten hold over 5%. Sequencing was performed on PBMCs. These TCRs come from a woman aged 45-65 years in good health and CMV-seropositive.

The chain links TRBV5-1 to TRBJ2-7, with 11 bases lining up with TRBD1. The CDR3 loop spans 15 amino acids. Germline V CDR1 and CDR2: SGHRS, YFSETQ. J gave up 7 bases and V 0 bases, and 6 bases lay outside the gene matches. The CDR3 region is CASSLGGQGAQEQYF. DNA of the CDR3: TGCGCCAGCAGCTTGGGCGGACAGGGGGCTCAAGAGCAGTACTTC. The full variable domain, rest sourced from reference TRBV5-1 and TRBJ2-7, is KAGVTQTPRYLIKTRGQQVTLSCSPISGHRSVSWYQQTPGQGLQFLFEYFSETQRNKGNFPGRFSGRQFSNSRSEMNVSTLELGDSALYLCASSLGGQGAQEQYFGPGTRLTVT.

The chain employs TRBV7-2 and TRBJ2-5; D is unclear. The germline CDR1 and CDR2 sequences are SGHTA and FQGNSA. Trimming pared 1 base from V and 5 bases from J, leaving 11 bases between. The CDR3 extends over 14 amino acids. In DNA, the CDR3 is TGTGCCAGCAGCTTAGGAGCGCTCGCCGAGACCCAGTACTTC. This codes for CASSLGALAETQYF. The full variable domain, completed using reference TRBV7-2 and TRBJ2-5, is GAGVSQSPSNKVTEKGKDVELRCDPISGHTALYWYRQSLGQGLEFLIYFQGNSAPDKSGLPSDRFSAERTGGSVSTLTIQRTQQEDSAVYLCASSLGALAETQYFGPGTRLLVL.

This clone is a singleton in its sample. V usage is TRBV7-2 and J usage is TRBJ2-5, with D tentatively TRBD2 (6 bases). The germline gives CDR1 SGHTA, CDR2 FQGNSA. The CDR3 length is 16 residues. Trimming took off 0 bases at V and 1 base at J, with 12 bases between the two ends. The CDR3 sequence is CASSLAPSALQETQYF. CDR3 bases: TGTGCCAGCAGCTTAGCTCCTAGCGCCCTCCAAGAGACCCAGTACTTC. Drawing the rest from reference TRBV7-2 and TRBJ2-5, the complete variable domain is GAGVSQSPSNKVTEKGKDVELRCDPISGHTALYWYRQSLGQGLEFLIYFQGNSAPDKSGLPSDRFSAERTGGSVSTLTIQRTQQEDSAVYLCASSLAPSALQETQYFGPGTRLLVL.

This chain joins TRBV4-1 and TRBJ1-2, with 9 bases that match TRBD1. Germline V gives CDR1 MGHRA, CDR2 YSYEKL. The V segment lost 1 base and the J segment 0 bases; nucleotides outside the gene matches: 0. The CDR3 totals 15 residues. The CDR3 here is CASSQGQGANYGYTF. CDR3 nucleotide sequence: TGCGCCAGCAGCCAAGGACAGGGGGCTAACTATGGCTACACCTTC.

The chain carries TRBV19 and TRBJ2-3; a possible D gene is TRBD1 (5 bases). The ends were cut back, 5 bases at V and 3 bases at J, with 6 bases in the middle. The germline CDR1 and CDR2 sequences are LNHDA and SQIVND (reference sequence). This CDR3 contains 12 residues. The CDR3 region is CASSAGTDTQYF. CDR3 coding DNA: TGTGCCAGTAGTGCAGGGACAGATACGCAGTATTTT.

The rearrangement joins TRBV19 to TRBJ2-2; D might be TRBD2 (5 bases). Trimming took off 4 bases at V and 6 bases at J, with 15 bases between the two ends. Germline CDR1 and CDR2: LNHDA and SQIVND (reference sequence). The CDR3 sequence is 15 residues long. CDR3 nucleotides: TGTGCCAGTAGTAAGGCGGCGGGTGGTGCCGGGGAGCTGTTTTTT. It translates to CASSKAAGGAGELFF.

Regarding this clone: Other DNA variants within this sample encode the same CDR3. V is TRBV6-1 and J is TRBJ2-3; the D is unclear. This CDR3 region has 11 residues. V was pared by 6 bases and J by 5 bases, with 6 bases between. From germline, CDR1 is MNHNS and CDR2 SASEGT. The CDR3, as DNA: TGTGCCAGCAGCGTAAAAGATACGCAGTATTTT. Amino acids: CASSVKDTQYF.

The chain has TRBV2 and TRBJ2-3; D is possibly TRBD2 (5 bases). The V end lost 6 bases, the J end lost 0 bases, and 16 bases lay between the germline ends. The length of the CDR3 is 16 residues. CDR1 is SNHLY, CDR2 FYNNEI, per germline. The CDR3 sequence is CASSPFGVTSTDTQYF. The CDR3 nucleotides are TGTGCCAGCAGCCCATTCGGGGTTACTAGCACAGATACGCAGTATTTT.

The CDR3 DNA sequence: TGTGCCAGCTCACCATTACTAAGCCCCGGCACAGATACGCAGTATTTT. This codes for CASSPLLSPGTDTQYF. The genes are TRBV18 and TRBJ2-3; D gene unclear. The V end was cut by 2 bases, the J end by 1 base, with 13 bases between. This CDR3 spans 16 amino acids. Germline CDR1 reads KGHSH; CDR2 reads LQKENI.

The chain is built from TRBV28 and TRBJ1-6, with 8 bases that match TRBD1. The CDR3 totals 14 residues. Germline trimming cut 6 bases from V and 9 bases from J; bases unmatched to any gene: 7. CDR1 MDHEN and CDR2 SYDVKM come from the germline V gene. CDR3: CASSPGQGFSPLHF. In DNA form, the CDR3 reads TGTGCCAGCAGCCCTGGACAGGGCTTTTCACCCCTCCACTTT.

In DNA form, the CDR3 reads TGTGCCATCTCTAGCGGGAGGGGCACAGATACGCAGTATTTT. Translated: CAISSGRGTDTQYF. The chain couples TRBV10-3 to TRBJ2-3; 12 bases fit TRBD2. The CDR3 consists of 14 residues. V shed 8 bases, J shed 1 base, and the junction held 1 base outside the gene matches. Germline V gene lookup returns CDR1 ENHRY and CDR2 SYGVKD.

For this clone: Other DNA sequences in this specimen translate into the identical CDR3. The rearrangement links TRBV5-4 to TRBJ1-2; tentative D call: TRBD1 (5 bases). Trimming pared 0 bases from V and 2 bases from J, leaving 5 bases between. The CDR3 consists of 13 residues. The germline V gene encodes CDR1 SGHNT and CDR2 YYREEE (reference sequence). The CDR3 coding sequence is TGTGCCAGCAGCTTGGACAGGAACTATGGCTACACCTTC. It yields the protein CASSLDRNYGYTF.

A single count supports this clone. V is TRBV18 and J is TRBJ1-1; 10 bases are shared with TRBD1. Looked up from germline, CDR1 is KGHSH and CDR2 is LQKENI. The CDR3 is 17 residues long. V gave up 3 bases and J gave up 3 bases; unmatched junction bases: 10. The CDR3 loop is CASSPPLGQGGYTEAFF. CDR3 DNA: TGTGCCAGCTCACCTCCACTCGGACAGGGGGGTTACACTGAAGCTTTCTTT.

The chain couples TRBV28 to TRBJ1-2, with D uncertain. Germline V gives CDR1 MDHEN, CDR2 SYDVKM. V was cut by 6 bases and J by 1 base, with 12 bases left in between. The CDR3 runs 14 residues. CDR3 amino acids: CASRAANYNYGYTF. The CDR3 bases are TGTGCCAGCAGGGCGGCGAACTATAACTATGGCTACACCTTC.

This chain's CDR3 is CASSLGRSNEQFF. Here the CDR3 DNA reads TGTGCCAGCAGCTTGGGGAGGTCGAATGAGCAGTTCTTC. This rearrangement joins TRBV11-3 to TRBJ2-1, with TRBD2 as a possible D gene (6 bases). CDR1 is SGHNT, CDR2 YENEEA, per germline. The CDR3 is 13 amino acids. Deletions cut 3 bases from V and 7 bases from J, with 10 bases between.

The gene calls are TRBV10-3 and TRBJ2-7, with 9 positions matching TRBD1. CDR1 and CDR2 (germline): ENHRY, SYGVKD. J was trimmed by 5 bases and V by 8 bases; bases with no gene match: 1. This CDR3 spans 11 amino acids. This chain's CDR3 is CAIGTGNEQYF. In nucleotides, the CDR3 is TGTGCCATCGGGACAGGGAACGAGCAGTACTTC.

This chain links TRBV27 with TRBJ1-1; perhaps TRBD1 as D (5 bases). Germline CDR1 MNHEY, CDR2 SMNVEV (reference sequence). Between the trimmed V and J ends, which lost 8 bases and 8 bases, there was a span of 24 bases. The CDR3 consists of 15 residues. The CDR3 DNA reads as TGTGCCAGCCCCCTTAAAGGGGCTTGGGTCCCCGAAGCTTTCTTT. Translation gives CASPLKGAWVPEAFF.

The chain links TRBV6-5 to TRBJ2-5; a possible D gene is TRBD1 (6 bases). Germline loops: CDR1 MNHEY, CDR2 SVGAGI. This CDR3 comprises 15 residues. V shed 2 bases and J shed 3 bases, with 13 bases lying between them. The CDR3 sequence: CASSYQGTLKETQYF. CDR3 DNA: TGTGCCAGCAGTTACCAAGGGACACTTAAAGAGACCCAGTACTTC.